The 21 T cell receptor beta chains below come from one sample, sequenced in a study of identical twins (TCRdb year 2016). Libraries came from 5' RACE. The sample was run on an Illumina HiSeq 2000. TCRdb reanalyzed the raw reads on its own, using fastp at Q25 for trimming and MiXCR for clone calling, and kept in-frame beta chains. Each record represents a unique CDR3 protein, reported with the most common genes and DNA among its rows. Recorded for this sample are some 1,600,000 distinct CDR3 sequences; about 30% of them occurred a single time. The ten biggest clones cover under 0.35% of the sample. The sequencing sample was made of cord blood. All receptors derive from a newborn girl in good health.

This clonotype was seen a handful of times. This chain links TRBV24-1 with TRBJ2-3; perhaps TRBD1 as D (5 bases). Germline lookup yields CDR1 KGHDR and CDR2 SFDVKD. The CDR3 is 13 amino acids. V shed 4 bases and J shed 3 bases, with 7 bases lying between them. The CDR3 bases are TGTGCCACCAGTGACCCAGGGACAGATACGCAGTATTTT. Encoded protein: CATSDPGTDTQYF.

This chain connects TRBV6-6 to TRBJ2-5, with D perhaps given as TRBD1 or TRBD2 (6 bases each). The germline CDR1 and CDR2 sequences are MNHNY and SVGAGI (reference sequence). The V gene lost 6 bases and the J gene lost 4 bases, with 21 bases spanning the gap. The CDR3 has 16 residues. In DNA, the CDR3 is TGTGCCAGCAGCTACCCTGGTGGGGGGCGGGCAGAGACCCAGTACTTC. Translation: CASSYPGGGRAETQYF.

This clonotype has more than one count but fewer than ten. The CDR3 protein is CASSPGTSGVYEQFF. The CDR3 DNA sequence: TGTGCCAGCTCACCCGGGACTAGCGGGGTCTATGAGCAGTTCTTC. The chain is built from TRBV18 and TRBJ2-1, with 13 bases fitting TRBD2. From germline, CDR1 is KGHSH and CDR2 LQKENI. The length of the CDR3 is 15 residues. With V trimmed by 3 bases and J by 8 bases, 4 bases remained unmatched.

The CDR3 DNA is TGCGCCAGCAGCTTGCAGACGGGGGGCCGCACAGATACGCAGTATTTT. Amino acid sequence: CASSLQTGGRTDTQYF. The chain combines TRBV5-1 with TRBJ2-3; perhaps TRBD2 as D (7 bases). CDR3 length: 16 residues. Germline-derived CDR1 and CDR2 are SGHRS and YFSETQ. The V end was cut by 1 base, the J end by 1 base, with 13 bases between.

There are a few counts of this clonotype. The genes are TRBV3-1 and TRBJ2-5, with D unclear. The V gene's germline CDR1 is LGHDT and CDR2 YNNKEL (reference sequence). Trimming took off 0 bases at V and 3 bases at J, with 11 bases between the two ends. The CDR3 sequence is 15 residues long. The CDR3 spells CASSQDLWQEETQYF. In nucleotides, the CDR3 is TGTGCCAGCAGCCAAGATCTGTGGCAGGAAGAGACCCAGTACTTC.

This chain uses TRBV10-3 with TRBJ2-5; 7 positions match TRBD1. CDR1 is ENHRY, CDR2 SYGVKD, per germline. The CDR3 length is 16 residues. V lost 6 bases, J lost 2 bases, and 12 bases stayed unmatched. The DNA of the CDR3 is TGTGCCATCAGCGAGGGGACAGCCTGGGGGCAAGAGACCCAGTACTTC. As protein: CAISEGTAWGQETQYF.

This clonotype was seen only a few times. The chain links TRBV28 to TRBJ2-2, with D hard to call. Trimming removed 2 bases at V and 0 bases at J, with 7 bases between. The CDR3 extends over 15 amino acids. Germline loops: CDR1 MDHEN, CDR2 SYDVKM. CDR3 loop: CASSLLSPNTGELFF. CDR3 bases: TGTGCCAGCAGTTTACTCTCACCGAACACCGGGGAGCTGTTTTTT.

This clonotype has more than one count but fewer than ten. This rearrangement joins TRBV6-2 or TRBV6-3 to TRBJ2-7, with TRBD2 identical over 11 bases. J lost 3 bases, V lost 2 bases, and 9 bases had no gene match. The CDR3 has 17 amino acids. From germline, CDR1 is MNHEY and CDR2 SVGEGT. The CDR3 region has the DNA TGTGCCAGCAGTTACAAGGTCCCTAGCGGGGGGCACTACGAGCAGTACTTC. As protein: CASSYKVPSGGHYEQYF.

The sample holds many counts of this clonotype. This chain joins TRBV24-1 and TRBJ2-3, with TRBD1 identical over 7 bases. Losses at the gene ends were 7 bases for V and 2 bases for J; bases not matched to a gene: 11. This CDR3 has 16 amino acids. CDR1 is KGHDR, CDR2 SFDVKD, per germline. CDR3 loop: CATSPSGGPFTDTQYF. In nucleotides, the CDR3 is TGTGCCACCAGCCCCTCAGGGGGTCCATTCACAGATACGCAGTATTTT.

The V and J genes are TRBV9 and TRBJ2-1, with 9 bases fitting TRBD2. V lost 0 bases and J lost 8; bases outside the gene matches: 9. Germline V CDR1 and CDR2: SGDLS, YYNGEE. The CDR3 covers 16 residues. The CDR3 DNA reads TGTGCCAGCAGCGTAGGCGGGGGGGCCGGACAACATGAGCAGTTCTTC. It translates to CASSVGGGAGQHEQFF.

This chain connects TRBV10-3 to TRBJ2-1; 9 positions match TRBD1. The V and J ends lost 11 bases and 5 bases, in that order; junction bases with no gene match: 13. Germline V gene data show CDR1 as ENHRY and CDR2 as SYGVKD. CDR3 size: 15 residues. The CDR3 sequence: CAAQGAGQGHNEQFF. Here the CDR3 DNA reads TGTGCCGCACAGGGGGCAGGGCAAGGGCACAATGAGCAGTTCTTC.

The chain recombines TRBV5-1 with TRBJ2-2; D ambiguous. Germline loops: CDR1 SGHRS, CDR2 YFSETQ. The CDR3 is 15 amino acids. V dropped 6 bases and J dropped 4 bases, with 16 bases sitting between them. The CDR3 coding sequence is TGCGCCAGCACCCTGTCCCTTAGTCGCACCGGGGAGCTGTTTTTT. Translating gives CASTLSLSRTGELFF.

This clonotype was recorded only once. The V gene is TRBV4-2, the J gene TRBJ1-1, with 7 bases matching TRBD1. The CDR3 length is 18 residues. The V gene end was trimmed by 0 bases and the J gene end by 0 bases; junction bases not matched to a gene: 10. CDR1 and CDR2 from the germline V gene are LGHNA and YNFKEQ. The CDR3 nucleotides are TGTGCCAGCAGCCAAGAAGTCGGGACAGACGGCCTGAACACTGAAGCTTTCTTT. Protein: CASSQEVGTDGLNTEAFF.

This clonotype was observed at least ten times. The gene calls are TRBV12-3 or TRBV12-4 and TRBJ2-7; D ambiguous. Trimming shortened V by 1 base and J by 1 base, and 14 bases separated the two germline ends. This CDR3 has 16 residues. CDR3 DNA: TGTGCCAGCAGTTTAGGGGTAGGAGAAGGTTCCTACGAGCAGTACTTC. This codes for CASSLGVGEGSYEQYF.

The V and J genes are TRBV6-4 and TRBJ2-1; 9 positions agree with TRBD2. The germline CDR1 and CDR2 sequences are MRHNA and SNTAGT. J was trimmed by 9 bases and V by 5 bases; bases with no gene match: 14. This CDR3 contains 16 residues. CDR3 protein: CASSPSPGLALGEQFF. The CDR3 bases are TGTGCCAGCAGTCCTTCTCCGGGACTAGCCCTCGGTGAGCAGTTCTTC.

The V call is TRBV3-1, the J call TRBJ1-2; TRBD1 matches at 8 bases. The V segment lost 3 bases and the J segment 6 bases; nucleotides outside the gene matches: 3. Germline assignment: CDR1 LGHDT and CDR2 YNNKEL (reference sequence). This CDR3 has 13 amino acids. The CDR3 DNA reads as TGTGCCAGCAGCCAGGGACAGGTAGATGGCTACACCTTC. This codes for CASSQGQVDGYTF.

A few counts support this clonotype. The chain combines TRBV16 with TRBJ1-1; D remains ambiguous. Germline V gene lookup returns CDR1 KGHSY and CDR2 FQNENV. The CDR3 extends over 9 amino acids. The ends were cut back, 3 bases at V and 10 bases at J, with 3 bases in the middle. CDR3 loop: CASSQGAFF. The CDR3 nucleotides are TGTGCCAGCAGCCAGGGAGCTTTCTTT.

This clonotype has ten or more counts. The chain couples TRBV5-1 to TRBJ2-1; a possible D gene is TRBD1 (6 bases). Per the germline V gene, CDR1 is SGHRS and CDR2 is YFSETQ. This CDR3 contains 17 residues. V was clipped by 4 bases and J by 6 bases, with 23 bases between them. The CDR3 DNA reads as TGCGCCAGCAGCGCGCCCCCACACAGGGTAGTCTTCAATGAGCAGTTCTTC. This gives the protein CASSAPPHRVVFNEQFF.

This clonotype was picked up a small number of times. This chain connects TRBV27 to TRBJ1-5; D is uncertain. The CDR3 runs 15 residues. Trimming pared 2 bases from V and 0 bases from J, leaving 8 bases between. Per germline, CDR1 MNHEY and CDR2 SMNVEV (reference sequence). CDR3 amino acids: CASSLIGYSNQPQHF. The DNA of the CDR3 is TGTGCCAGCAGTTTAATCGGTTATAGCAATCAGCCCCAGCATTTT.

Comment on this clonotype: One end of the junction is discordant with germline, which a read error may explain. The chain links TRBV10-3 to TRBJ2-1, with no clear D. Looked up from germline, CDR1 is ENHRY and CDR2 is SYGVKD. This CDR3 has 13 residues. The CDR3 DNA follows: TGTGCCATCACAGATCGCTCCCACAATGAGCAGTTCTTC. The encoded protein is CAITDRSHNEQFF.

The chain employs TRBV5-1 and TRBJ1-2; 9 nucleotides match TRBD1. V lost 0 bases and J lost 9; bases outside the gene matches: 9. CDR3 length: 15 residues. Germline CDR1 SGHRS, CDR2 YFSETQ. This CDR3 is CASSLAIRDRARYTF. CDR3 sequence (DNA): TGCGCCAGCAGCTTGGCCATCCGGGACAGGGCTCGCTACACCTTC.